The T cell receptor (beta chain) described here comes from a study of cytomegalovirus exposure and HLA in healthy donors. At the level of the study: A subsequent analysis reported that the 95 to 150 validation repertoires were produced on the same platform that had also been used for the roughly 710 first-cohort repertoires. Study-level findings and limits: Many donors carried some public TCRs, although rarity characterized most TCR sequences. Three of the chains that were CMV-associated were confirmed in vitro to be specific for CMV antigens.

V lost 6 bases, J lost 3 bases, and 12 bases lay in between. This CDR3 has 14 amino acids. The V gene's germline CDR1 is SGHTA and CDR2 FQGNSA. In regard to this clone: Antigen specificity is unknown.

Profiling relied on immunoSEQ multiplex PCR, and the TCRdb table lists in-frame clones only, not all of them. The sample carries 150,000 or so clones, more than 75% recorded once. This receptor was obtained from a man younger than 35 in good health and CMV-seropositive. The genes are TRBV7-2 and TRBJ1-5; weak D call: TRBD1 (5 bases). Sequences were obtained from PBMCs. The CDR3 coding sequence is TGTGCCAGCAGGGGGGAGGGGTACAATCAGCCCCAGCATTTT. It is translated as CASRGEGYNQPQHF.